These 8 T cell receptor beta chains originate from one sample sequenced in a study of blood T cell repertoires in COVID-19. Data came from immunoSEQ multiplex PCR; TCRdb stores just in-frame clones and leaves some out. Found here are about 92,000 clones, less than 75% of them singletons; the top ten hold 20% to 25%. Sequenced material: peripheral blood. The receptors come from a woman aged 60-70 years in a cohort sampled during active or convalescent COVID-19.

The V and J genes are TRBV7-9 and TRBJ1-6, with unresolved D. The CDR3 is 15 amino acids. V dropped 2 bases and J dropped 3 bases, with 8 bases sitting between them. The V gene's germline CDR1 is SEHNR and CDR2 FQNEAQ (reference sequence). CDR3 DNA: TGTGCCAGCAGCTTATTTGAGGGCTATAATTCACCCCTCCACTTT. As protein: CASSLFEGYNSPLHF.

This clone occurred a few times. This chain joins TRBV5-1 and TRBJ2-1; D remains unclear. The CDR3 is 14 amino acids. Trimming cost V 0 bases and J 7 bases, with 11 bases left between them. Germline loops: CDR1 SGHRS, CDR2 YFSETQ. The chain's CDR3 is CASSLVSGANEQFF. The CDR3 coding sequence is TGCGCCAGCAGCTTGGTAAGTGGTGCGAATGAGCAGTTCTTC.

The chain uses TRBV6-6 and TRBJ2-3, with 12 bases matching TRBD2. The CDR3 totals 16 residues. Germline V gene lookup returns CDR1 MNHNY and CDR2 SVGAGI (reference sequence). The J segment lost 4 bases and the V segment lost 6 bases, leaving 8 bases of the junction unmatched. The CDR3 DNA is TGTGCCAGCAGGACCGCTAGCGGGGGGGCGTCAGATACGCAGTATTTT. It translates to CASRTASGGASDTQYF.

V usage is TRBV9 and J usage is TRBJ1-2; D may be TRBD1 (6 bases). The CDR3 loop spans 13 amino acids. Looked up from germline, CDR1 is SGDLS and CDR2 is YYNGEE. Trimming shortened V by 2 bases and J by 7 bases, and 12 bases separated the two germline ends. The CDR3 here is CASSVGGRGGYTF. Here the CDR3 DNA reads TGTGCCAGCAGCGTCGGGGGGCGCGGTGGCTACACCTTC.

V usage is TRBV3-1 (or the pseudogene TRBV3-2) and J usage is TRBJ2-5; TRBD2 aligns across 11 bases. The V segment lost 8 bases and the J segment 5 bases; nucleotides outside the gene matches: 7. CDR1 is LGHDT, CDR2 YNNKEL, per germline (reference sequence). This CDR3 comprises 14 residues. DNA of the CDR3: TGTGCCAGCGCGACTAGCGGGGCCCGGGAGACCCAGTACTTC. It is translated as CASATSGARETQYF.

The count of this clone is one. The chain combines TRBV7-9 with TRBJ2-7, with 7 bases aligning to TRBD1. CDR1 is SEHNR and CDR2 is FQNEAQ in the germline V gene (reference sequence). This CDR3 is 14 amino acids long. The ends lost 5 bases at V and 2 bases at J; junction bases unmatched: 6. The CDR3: CASSRRTGPYEQYF. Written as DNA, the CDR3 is TGTGCCAGCAGCCGCAGGACAGGCCCCTACGAGCAGTACTTC.

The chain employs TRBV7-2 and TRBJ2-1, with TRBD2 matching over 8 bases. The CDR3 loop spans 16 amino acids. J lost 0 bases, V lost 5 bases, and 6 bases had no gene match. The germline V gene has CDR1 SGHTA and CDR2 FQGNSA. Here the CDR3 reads CASSVRLATSYNEQFF. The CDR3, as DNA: TGTGCCAGCAGCGTGCGACTAGCGACCTCCTACAATGAGCAGTTCTTC.

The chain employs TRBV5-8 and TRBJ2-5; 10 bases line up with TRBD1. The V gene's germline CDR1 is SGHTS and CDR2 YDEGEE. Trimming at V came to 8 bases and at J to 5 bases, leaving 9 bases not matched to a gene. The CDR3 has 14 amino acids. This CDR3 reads CASNSRQGAETQYF. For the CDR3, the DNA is TGTGCCAGTAACTCGAGACAGGGGGCCGAGACCCAGTACTTC.